One and the same sample provided the 7 T cell receptor beta chains below, sequenced in a study of OX40 agonist ivuxolimab in advanced cancers. Libraries were prepared by immunoSEQ multiplex PCR; TCRdb keeps only in-frame clonotypes and omits some of them. The table lists roughly 89,000 clones, around 90% of them singletons. The source material was CD4+ or CD8+ T cells sorted from blood, sampled in a trial of the OX40 agonist ivuxolimab. The receptors shown here come from an adult with an advanced solid tumor such as melanoma, head and neck, liver or kidney cancer.

V is TRBV5-1 and J is TRBJ2-3; D is unresolved. V was clipped by 1 base and J by 6 bases, with 12 bases between them. This CDR3 is built from 14 residues. Germline assignment: CDR1 SGHRS and CDR2 YFSETQ. The CDR3 loop reads CASSLNTQSDTQYF. CDR3 nucleotide sequence: TGCGCCAGCAGCTTGAACACCCAGTCGGATACGCAGTATTTT.

The chain couples TRBV5-1 to TRBJ2-7; TRBD1 might be the D (5 bases). V was shortened by 0 bases and J by 7 bases, with 14 bases between the two germline ends. CDR3 length equals 14 residues. Germline values: CDR1 SGHRS, CDR2 YFSETQ. Written as DNA, the CDR3 is TGCGCCAGCAGCTTGGGAGCGTTCCCAGGGGAGCAGTACTTC. Its protein product is CASSLGAFPGEQYF.

The chain combines TRBV27 with TRBJ2-2; no firm D call. V lost 2 bases, J lost 3 bases, and 10 bases lay in between. Germline V lookup: CDR1 MNHEY, CDR2 SMNVEV (reference sequence). CDR3 size: 15 residues. The CDR3 bases are TGTGCCAGCAGTTTAGGCAGGATCTACACCGGGGAGCTGTTTTTT. Protein sequence: CASSLGRIYTGELFF.

This clone was seen a single time. The chain carries TRBV7-2 and TRBJ1-1; possibly TRBD1 for D (6 bases). Germline V CDR1 and CDR2: SGHTA, FQGNSA. Trimming cost V 4 bases and J 1 base, with 13 bases left between them. This CDR3 is 15 amino acids long. CDR3 region: CASSSLQGRNTEAFF. In DNA form, the CDR3 reads TGTGCCAGCAGCTCCCTCCAGGGGCGGAACACTGAAGCTTTCTTT.

This chain connects TRBV7-2 to TRBJ1-4; tentative D call: TRBD1 (5 bases). Germline CDR1 SGHTA, CDR2 FQGNSA. The CDR3 consists of 14 residues. Trimming left V 5 bases short and J 7 bases short, with 14 bases between. The CDR3 loop is CASSTDSFGEKLFF. For the CDR3, the DNA is TGTGCCAGCAGCACCGACAGTTTTGGTGAAAAACTGTTTTTT.

This chain links TRBV5-6 with TRBJ1-2; D call uncertain. The CDR3 covers 12 residues. The germline CDR1 and CDR2 sequences are SGHDT and YYEEEE. Trimming shortened V by 1 base and J by 6 bases, and 7 bases separated the two germline ends. CDR3 bases: TGTGCCAGCAGCTTGACCAGTAATGGCTACACCTTC. This encodes CASSLTSNGYTF.

This sequence joins TRBV27 and TRBJ2-7, with 8 bases that match TRBD1. The V gene end was trimmed by 1 base and the J gene end by 5 bases; junction bases not matched to a gene: 4. The germline gives CDR1 MNHEY, CDR2 SMNVEV (reference sequence). The CDR3 spans 14 residues. The DNA for the CDR3 is TGTGCCAGCAGTTTATTTGGACAGGGCAACGAGCAGTACTTC. It yields the protein CASSLFGQGNEQYF.